The rows below give T cell receptor beta chains drawn from one sample of a study of T cells after yellow fever vaccination. TCRdb ran MiXCR on the 5' RACE reads and lists one entry per CDR3 protein. The sample yields about 580,000 distinct CDR3 sequences, around 16% seen once. Specimen: PBMCs, collected 5 to 6 days after the first yellow fever vaccination. Receptor source: a man younger than 30 who received the YFV17D yellow fever vaccine. Each CDR3 is given with its conserved first and last residue. D genes are given only for firm matches. Size is stated for part of the rows, as once, few or many counts, or as a class when the clone is expanded.

>.|TRBV7-3|.|TRBJ2-3
TGTGCCAGCAGCCCTGGGTCAGACAGGACGAGCACAGATACGCAGTATTTT
CASSPGSDRTSTDTQYF
>few|TRBV5-1|TRBD1|TRBJ1-5
TGCGCCAGCAGCCCGACAGGGCTACCTGGTCAGCCCCAGCATTTT
CASSPTGLPGQPQHF
>.|TRBV7-2|.|TRBJ2-5
TGTGCCAGCAGCAAACCTCTTGTAGACCTGCGGGAGACCCAGTACTTC
CASSKPLVDLRETQYF
>few|TRBV12-5|TRBD1|TRBJ1-5
TGTGCTAGTGGTTTGACACAGGGGATCAATCAGCCCCAGCATTTT
CASGLTQGINQPQHF
>.|TRBV12-3/TRBV12-4|TRBD1|TRBJ2-2
TGTGCCAGCAGCCCGGGACAGGGGGCCCACACCGGGGAGCTGTTTTTT
CASSPGQGAHTGELFF
>.|TRBV7-9|.|TRBJ2-7
TGTGCCAGCAGCTCCCAGGACGTCTACGAGCAGTACTTC
CASSSQDVYEQYF
>few|TRBV13|.|TRBJ2-5
TGTGCCAGCAGCTTAGCTAGCGCGCTGGAGACCCAGTACTTC
CASSLASALETQYF
>few|TRBV20-1|.|TRBJ1-5
TGCAGTGCTAGAATGTCTCACAGGGAAGATCAGCCCCAGCATTTT
CSARMSHREDQPQHF
>few|TRBV5-1|.|TRBJ2-5
TGCGCCAGCAGCTTGGCGGCTTTAACAGAAGAGACCCAGTACTTC
CASSLAALTEETQYF
>few|TRBV5-5|.|TRBJ1-2
TGTGCCAGCAGCTTTCCAGGGCACTATGGCTACACCTTC
CASSFPGHYGYTF
>.|TRBV6-5|.|TRBJ2-3
TGTGCCAGCAGTTACTCTAGAGAGGGGGTCGGGGGTACGCAGTATTTT
CASSYSREGVGGTQYF
>.|TRBV11-3|TRBD2|TRBJ2-1
TGTGCCAGCAGCTCCCGGACTAGCTCCTACAATGAGCAGTTCTTC
CASSSRTSSYNEQFF
>few|TRBV29-1|.|TRBJ2-3
TGCAGCGTTATAGCGGAATCAAGCACAGATACGCAGTATTTT
CSVIAESSTDTQYF
>few|TRBV7-2|.|TRBJ2-5
TGTGCCAGCAGCCCCGCCGCTAGTGTTCGGACCCAGTACTTC
CASSPAASVRTQYF
>few|TRBV12-3/TRBV12-4|TRBD2|TRBJ2-3
TGTGCCAGCAGTTTATATAGCGGGCCCCGAGTGGATACGCAGTATTTT
CASSLYSGPRVDTQYF
>many|TRBV4-2|.|TRBJ2-2
TGTGCCAGCAGCCCTCCGGGACCTCGGGACACCGGGGAGCTGTTTTTT
CASSPPGPRDTGELFF
>.|TRBV18|.|TRBJ2-7
TGTGCCAGCTCGGATCCCGGTGGGGGAGTGGGCGAGCAGTACTTC
CASSDPGGGVGEQYF
>many|TRBV29-1|.|TRBJ2-7
TGCAGCGTTCGAGCAGGGGATAGCTACGAGCAGTACTTC
CSVRAGDSYEQYF
>few|TRBV7-7|.|TRBJ2-1
TGTGCTAGCAGCACGACCCGAATCAATGAGCAGTTCTTC
CASSTTRINEQFF
>many|TRBV7-8|.|TRBJ2-3
TGTGCCAGCAGCTTCCCCGGGACGCCGAGGACTGTTAGCACAGATACGCAGTATTTT
CASSFPGTPRTVSTDTQYF
>.|TRBV11-2|TRBD1|TRBJ2-1
TGTGCCAGCAGCCGGACAGGAAATTACAATGAGCAGTTCTTC
CASSRTGNYNEQFF
>few|TRBV15|TRBD1|TRBJ2-3
TGTGCCACCAGCCAAAGGACAGGGGGCACAGATACGCAGTATTTT
CATSQRTGGTDTQYF
>few|TRBV27|.|TRBJ2-2
TGTGCCAGCAGTTTGTTACGGGACACCGGGGAGCTGTTTTTT
CASSLLRDTGELFF
>many|TRBV7-2|.|TRBJ2-5
TGTGCCAGCAGCTTAGGGGCCCGGTGGTTCCGCAAAGAGACCCAGTACTTC
CASSLGARWFRKETQYF
>.|TRBV19|.|TRBJ1-2
TGTGCCAGTAATCCGGGACAATTGGGCTATGGCTACACCTTC
CASNPGQLGYGYTF
>.|TRBV7-6|TRBD1|TRBJ2-2
TGTGCCAGCAGCTTGGGACAGCTAGCGAACACCGGGGAGCTGTTTTTT
CASSLGQLANTGELFF